This T cell receptor beta chain was sequenced for a study of blood T cell repertoires in COVID-19. As for the study in general: Samples came from the United States, Italy and Spain, spanning acute and convalescent COVID-19. Sample material is recorded as cDNA or gDNA derived from T cells, B-cell-depleted T cells, or PBMCs.

The CDR3 has 15 amino acids. Germline lookup yields CDR1 KGHSH and CDR2 LQKENI. Between the trimmed V and J ends, which lost 3 bases and 1 base, there was a span of 13 bases. Per the original methods: Using reference gene primer amplification, nucleated cell counts were estimated. Measured with immunoSEQ multiplex PCR; TCRdb has only the in-frame clones, and not every one. V, J and clone size are those of that table, while D and trimming were read from the DNA. This table holds some 96,000 clones, about nine tenths found once. This sequence joins TRBV18 and TRBJ2-7, with a weak D call TRBD1 (5 bases). This sequence was found in a man aged 60 to 69 with acute or convalescent COVID-19. Material: peripheral blood. The CDR3: CASSPRSAGSYEQYF. CDR3 nucleotide sequence: TGTGCCAGCTCACCCCGGAGTGCAGGGTCCTACGAGCAGTACTTC.